What follows describes a single T cell receptor beta chain. The data were taken from a study of PD-L1 blockade in urothelial cancer. Overall study: Every 3 weeks, patients received intravenous atezolizumab 1,200 mg, beginning 2014. Patients' histories included 0 to 3 prior chemotherapy regimens.

Each patient supplied 1 to 8 pretreatment and on-treatment samples. Repertoires were generated with immunoSEQ multiplex PCR, while TCRdb's copy carries only in-frame clones and drops some. In the table there are about 35,000 clones, 82% of which are singletons. Looked up from germline, CDR1 is SNHLY and CDR2 is FYNNEI. The CDR3 length is 14 residues. V dropped 8 bases and J dropped 1; count of bases not matched to a gene: 4. The receptor was derived from a man aged 70 or older with urothelial cancer. This rearrangement joins TRBV2 to TRBJ2-3, with 9 positions matching TRBD2. The sample was PBMCs, taken around atezolizumab (anti-PD-L1) treatment. The CDR3 DNA reads as TGTGCCAGCGGATGGACTAGCGGCACAGATACGCAGTATTTT. Encoded protein: CASGWTSGTDTQYF.